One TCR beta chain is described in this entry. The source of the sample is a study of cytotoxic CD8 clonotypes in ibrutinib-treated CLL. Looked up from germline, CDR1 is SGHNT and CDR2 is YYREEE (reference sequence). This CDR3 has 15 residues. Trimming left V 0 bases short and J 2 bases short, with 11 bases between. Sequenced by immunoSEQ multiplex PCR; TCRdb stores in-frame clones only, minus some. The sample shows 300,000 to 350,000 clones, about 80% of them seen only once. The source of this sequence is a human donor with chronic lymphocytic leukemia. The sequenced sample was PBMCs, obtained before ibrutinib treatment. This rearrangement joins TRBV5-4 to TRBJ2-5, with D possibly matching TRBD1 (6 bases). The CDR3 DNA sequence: TGTGCCAGCAGCTTGGAAGGACAGAATCAAGAGACCCAGTACTTC. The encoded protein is CASSLEGQNQETQYF.